The clone carrying this T cell receptor beta chain was observed many times. These data come from a study of T cells in Graves' hyperthyroidism and ophthalmopathy. The CDR3 consists of 11 residues. Deletions cut 8 bases from V and 5 bases from J, with 8 bases between. The V gene's germline CDR1 is MDHEN and CDR2 SYDVKM. RNA transcripts yielded amplified TCR beta CDR3 regions. The study used the HTBI primer set for a first-round RT-PCR of the TCR CDR3. Via MiXCR, TCRdb re-called the multiplex PCR reads, giving one row per CDR3 protein. The sample lists roughly 530,000 distinct CDR3 sequences; about a sixth were seen once. Ophthalmopathy cases scored 3 or more on the Clinical Activity Score and 4 or more on NOSPECS grade, with duration below 3 months.

Sequenced sample: blood. This clonotype originated in a woman aged 18 to 35 with Graves' ophthalmopathy. This chain uses TRBV28 with TRBJ2-3; D uncertain. The CDR3 DNA reads TGTGCCAGCCTCGAGAGAGATACGCAGTATTTT. Translation gives CASLERDTQYF.